This record looks at one TCR beta chain sequence and its context. The antigen is unknown. This entry comes from a study of lymphopenia after photon versus proton radiotherapy. Overall study findings and caveats: Authors raise, but do not show, better survival with proton therapy. In patients who died, overall survival fell as post-nadir TCR diversity dropped more. Under photons, naive T cells and diversity fell while effector/memory populations rose.

Sequencing was performed with immunoSEQ multiplex PCR; in TCRdb, only in-frame clones are kept and a portion is missing. Among around 42,000 clones listed, roughly 85% were seen once. The V gene's germline CDR1 is KGHSH and CDR2 LQKENI. The CDR3 runs 14 residues. V was trimmed by 2 bases and J by 1 base, leaving 5 bases between them. The source material was peripheral blood, sampled from a patient treated with photon-based radiotherapy. This receptor was identified in a man aged 35-49 years with gastric cancer. The V gene is TRBV18, the J gene TRBJ2-2, with D unclear. CDR3 DNA: TGTGCCAGCTCACCAGGTCAGAACACCGGGGAGCTGTTTTTT. Translation: CASSPGQNTGELFF.